The 22 T cell receptor beta chains below were found in one sample sequenced in a study of T-cell memory formation after mild COVID-19. TCRdb fed the 5' RACE reads into MiXCR, producing one record per CDR3 protein. Of 190,000 or so distinct CDR3 sequences in the sample, about a fifth were seen once. Material: PBMCs or a T cell subset sorted from them (not recorded which). These receptors all stem from an adult woman who had mild COVID-19 (a few samples of this study predate the infection). Cell type and time point are not known.

The rearrangement joins TRBV29-1 to TRBJ1-2, with D hard to call. V lost 6 bases to trimming and J lost 8 bases, with 16 bases between them. The CDR3 is 12 residues long. CDR1 is SQVTM, CDR2 ANQGSEA, per germline. The CDR3 sequence is CSVHGNRQGYTF. CDR3 coding DNA: TGCAGCGTCCATGGAAATCGACAAGGCTACACCTTC.

The V and J genes are TRBV27 and TRBJ2-1, with 9 bases aligning to TRBD2. The germline V gene encodes CDR1 MNHEY and CDR2 SMNVEV (reference sequence). V shed 3 bases, J shed 0 bases, and the junction held 9 bases outside the gene matches. This CDR3 contains 18 residues. The CDR3 reads CASSFLAGAHSSYNEQFF. CDR3 sequence (DNA): TGTGCCAGCAGTTTCTTAGCGGGGGCGCACAGCTCCTACAATGAGCAGTTCTTC.

The gene calls are TRBV15 and TRBJ2-1; 10 bases line up with TRBD1. The trim removed 9 bases at V and 6 bases at J, leaving 11 bases unmatched. Germline V gene lookup returns CDR1 LNHNV and CDR2 YYDKDF (reference sequence). This CDR3 is built from 15 residues. The CDR3 DNA sequence: TGTGCCACTACTTTGACAGGGGGCCATATCAATGAGCAGTTCTTC. Its protein is CATTLTGGHINEQFF.

The chain employs TRBV20-1 and TRBJ1-1; D not certain. Germline CDR1 and CDR2: DFQATT and SNEGSKA (reference sequence). The CDR3 sequence is 14 residues long. Deletions cut 0 bases from V and 2 bases from J, with 10 bases between. CDR3 in DNA: TGCAGTGCTAGAGATGAAGAGGGTAACACTGAAGCTTTCTTT. This codes for CSARDEEGNTEAFF.

By frequency in the sample, this clonotype is medium-sized (0.01 to 0.1%). The chain recombines TRBV7-8 with TRBJ1-4; 9 nucleotides line up with TRBD1. Looked up from germline, CDR1 is SGHVS and CDR2 is FQNEAQ. V lost 5 bases, J lost 4 bases, and 5 bases stayed unmatched. The CDR3 consists of 15 residues. The CDR3 coding sequence is TGTGCCAGCAGCCGCGGGGGACAGGGTAATGAAAAACTGTTTTTT. Protein: CASSRGGQGNEKLFF.

The CDR3 DNA sequence: TGTGCCAGCAGTCCCTTTTTGGAGGGTTCACCCTACGAGCAGTACTTC. It encodes CASSPFLEGSPYEQYF. The V call is TRBV6-5, the J call TRBJ2-7, with D maybe TRBD2 (6 bases). The germline V and J ends were trimmed by 5 bases and 2 bases, with 19 bases remaining between them. The CDR3 contains 16 residues. Germline-derived CDR1 and CDR2 are MNHEY and SVGAGI.

This clonotype was recorded a few times. J is TRBJ2-7 and V is TRBV12-3 or TRBV12-4; D is unclear. Trimming stripped 2 bases from V and 3 bases from J, with 17 bases between. CDR3 length: 16 amino acids. CDR3 nucleotides: TGTGCCAGCAGTTTATCCGTCTCCCACAACGACTACGAGCAGTACTTC. It codes for CASSLSVSHNDYEQYF.

Many counts were recorded for this clonotype. The rearrangement uses TRBV4-2 and TRBJ2-7; D gene unclear. The CDR3 covers 13 residues. The germline gives CDR1 LGHNA, CDR2 YNFKEQ. V gave up 3 bases and J gave up 0 bases, with 6 bases separating them. The CDR3 bases are TGTGCCAGCAGCCACCCCAGCTCCTACGAGCAGTACTTC. Translating it yields CASSHPSSYEQYF.

The chain carries TRBV6-4 and TRBJ2-6, with unresolved D. Trimming pared 0 bases from V and 4 bases from J, leaving 4 bases between. The CDR3 extends over 14 amino acids. Germline-derived CDR1 and CDR2 are MRHNA and SNTAGT. CDR3 DNA sequence: TGTGCCAGCAGTGACTCGGCCGGGGCCAACGTCCTGACTTTC. As protein: CASSDSAGANVLTF.

This clonotype showed up just a few times. The V and J genes are TRBV6-2 or TRBV6-3 and TRBJ2-2; weak D call: TRBD2 (6 bases). V lost 8 bases, J lost 1 base, and 11 bases lay in between. Germline V gene sequence: CDR1 MNHEY, CDR2 SVGEGT. The CDR3 totals 14 residues. Here the CDR3 DNA reads TGTGCCAGCCTGGAGCGGGTGAACACCGGGGAGCTGTTTTTT. Its translation is CASLERVNTGELFF.

This clonotype was recorded a few times. The CDR3 nucleotides read TGTGCCAGCAGCTTAGAAGGCTGGGCCTACAATGAGCAGTTCTTC. This gives the protein CASSLEGWAYNEQFF. This rearrangement joins TRBV7-9 to TRBJ2-1, with unresolved D. The V gene lost 1 base and the J gene lost 2 bases, with 9 bases spanning the gap. This CDR3 spans 15 amino acids. The germline V gene encodes CDR1 SEHNR and CDR2 FQNEAQ (reference sequence).

The CDR3 sequence: CATKGLLRRANYGYTF. The CDR3 bases are TGTGCCACAAAAGGACTCCTGAGGCGGGCTAACTATGGCTACACCTTC. The V and J genes are TRBV6-5 and TRBJ1-2, with no clear D. Germline lookup yields CDR1 MNHEY and CDR2 SVGAGI. The V end was cut by 10 bases, the J end by 0 bases, with 21 bases between. This CDR3 region has 16 residues.

This chain connects TRBV29-1 to TRBJ1-1, with 7 bases aligning to TRBD1. CDR3 length equals 16 residues. CDR1 is SQVTM, CDR2 ANQGSEA, per germline. V lost 2 bases and J lost 8; bases outside the gene matches: 17. DNA of the CDR3: TGCAGCGTTGAACACCGCGCCGGACAGGTTGTAGGGGAAGCTTTCTTT. It encodes CSVEHRAGQVVGEAFF.

This clonotype was detected many times. The V gene is TRBV7-9, the J gene TRBJ1-5, with D uncertain. Germline CDR1 and CDR2: SEHNR and FQNEAQ (reference sequence). The CDR3 sequence is 14 residues long. V lost 1 base, J lost 2 bases, and 6 bases lay in between. CDR3 region: CASSLEVGNQPQHF. CDR3 DNA sequence: TGTGCCAGCAGCTTAGAGGTGGGCAATCAGCCCCAGCATTTT.

The CDR3 loop reads CASSQAQTNTGELFF. In nucleotides, the CDR3 is TGTGCCAGCAGCCAAGCGCAGACGAACACCGGGGAGCTGTTTTTT. The chain links TRBV4-2 to TRBJ2-2; unclear D gene. CDR3 size: 15 residues. V lost 1 base and J 0 bases, leaving 6 bases between the germline ends. Per the germline V gene, CDR1 is LGHNA and CDR2 is YNFKEQ.

The chain is built from TRBV11-2 and TRBJ2-5, with D perhaps TRBD2 (5 bases). V lost 4 bases, J lost 10 bases, and 13 bases lay in between. In germline, CDR1 is SGHAT, CDR2 FQNNGV. This CDR3 has 12 amino acids. CDR3 protein: CASSSSLFDQYF. The CDR3 region has the DNA TGTGCCAGCAGCTCTAGCTTGTTCGACCAGTACTTC.

The rearrangement uses TRBV27 and TRBJ2-3, with 8 positions matching TRBD2. Germline loops: CDR1 MNHEY, CDR2 SMNVEV (reference sequence). This CDR3 contains 17 residues. Unmatched junction bases numbered 12, after V lost 7 bases and J lost 0 bases. CDR3 sequence (DNA): TGTGCCAGCACCTACTGGGGGACTAGAGGGAGCACAGATACGCAGTATTTT. It is translated as CASTYWGTRGSTDTQYF.

This clonotype turned up a few times. This chain connects TRBV9 to TRBJ2-1; D may be TRBD2 (5 bases). Germline lookup yields CDR1 SGDLS and CDR2 YYNGEE. CDR3 length: 15 amino acids. Trimming cost V 2 bases and J 1 base, with 10 bases left between them. In DNA, the CDR3 is TGTGCCAGCAGCGTGGAATCGGGGTCCTACAATGAGCAGTTCTTC. This translates into CASSVESGSYNEQFF.

This clonotype was observed a handful of times. DNA of the CDR3: TGTGCCAGCAGCTTGTTCACAGAAGAGACCCAGTACTTC. Translating gives CASSLFTEETQYF. The J gene is TRBJ2-5, the V gene TRBV5-6; D not certain. Germline V gene data show CDR1 as SGHDT and CDR2 as YYEEEE. The CDR3 covers 13 residues. Trimming stripped 1 base from V and 3 bases from J, with 7 bases between.

This clonotype was observed a handful of times. The CDR3 loop is CATSRVPMNGPHGQFF. Written as DNA, the CDR3 is TGTGCCACCAGCAGAGTTCCGATGAACGGGCCGCACGGGCAGTTCTTC. This rearrangement joins TRBV15 to TRBJ2-1; D ambiguous. The V end lost 1 base, the J end lost 12 bases, and 22 bases lay between the germline ends. The CDR3 has 16 amino acids. Germline V lookup: CDR1 LNHNV, CDR2 YYDKDF (reference sequence).

V usage is TRBV7-3 and J usage is TRBJ1-2, with a weak D call TRBD1 (6 bases). The CDR3 spans 12 residues. Germline V gives CDR1 SGHTA, CDR2 FQGTGA. Trimming took 8 bases from V and 4 from J, leaving 11 bases between them. The CDR3 loop reads CASGGGGYGYTF. Here the CDR3 DNA reads TGTGCCAGCGGGGGCGGCGGCTATGGCTACACCTTC.

This clonotype was seen a few times. The rearrangement joins TRBV7-2 to TRBJ1-1; D might be TRBD1 (6 bases). Trimming took off 6 bases at V and 1 base at J, with 15 bases between the two ends. The CDR3 contains 15 residues. From germline, CDR1 is SGHTA and CDR2 FQGNSA. CDR3 residues: CASSNEGGRNTEAFF. The DNA of the CDR3 is TGTGCCAGCAGTAACGAGGGGGGACGGAACACTGAAGCTTTCTTT.